The 22 T cell receptor beta chains in this list originate from one sample, sequenced in a study of T cells in Graves' hyperthyroidism and ophthalmopathy. Amplified TCR beta CDR3 regions derived from RNA transcripts. Carried out on the TCR CDR3, a first-round RT-PCR used the HTBI primer set. TCRdb itself ran the multiplex PCR reads through MiXCR, one entry per CDR3 protein. The sample shows about 420,000 distinct CDR3 sequences, around a sixth of them seen only once. The sequenced sample consisted of blood. These receptors originate from a woman under 30 with Graves' hyperthyroidism.

This clonotype was seen at least ten times. The chain employs TRBV11-2 and TRBJ2-1; D not resolved. CDR3 length: 13 residues. In germline, CDR1 is SGHAT, CDR2 FQNNGV. V was clipped by 0 bases and J by 7 bases, with 7 bases between them. CDR3 coding DNA: TGTGCCAGCAGCTTAGAAAGGGAAAATGAGCAGTTCTTC. Protein: CASSLERENEQFF.

This clonotype was seen ten or more times. This chain connects TRBV28 to TRBJ2-7; 7 bases line up with TRBD1. In germline, CDR1 is MDHEN, CDR2 SYDVKM. The CDR3 runs 16 residues. The junction had 7 bases not matched to a gene; V was cut back by 0 bases and J by 2 bases. The CDR3 sequence: CASSLWIGQGAYEQYF. DNA of the CDR3: TGTGCCAGCAGTTTATGGATCGGGCAGGGGGCCTACGAGCAGTACTTC.

This clonotype has ten or more counts. The chain links TRBV3-1 to TRBJ1-1; D gene unclear. The CDR3 covers 12 residues. V lost 8 bases, J lost 8 bases, and 15 bases lay in between. The germline V gene encodes CDR1 LGHDT and CDR2 YNNKEL (reference sequence). The CDR3 spells CASRSGPGEAFF. In nucleotides, the CDR3 is TGTGCCAGCCGTTCCGGGCCGGGGGAAGCTTTCTTT.

As for this clonotype: A read error is possible here, since a much larger clone lies one base away. The chain is built from TRBV6-1 and TRBJ2-7; tentative D call: TRBD2 (7 bases). The CDR3 totals 13 residues. Trimming shortened V by 7 bases and J by 6 bases, and 16 bases separated the two germline ends. Germline CDR1 MNHNS, CDR2 SASEGT. The CDR3 protein is CASKGGPRGEQYF. For the CDR3, the DNA is TGTGCCAGCAAGGGGGGGCCCCGGGGCGAGCAGTACTTC.

The table lists this clonotype with a few counts. DNA of the CDR3: TGTGCCAGCAGTCAAAGGGGGACCCTGAGAGATACGCAGTATTTT. It encodes CASSQRGTLRDTQYF. This chain connects TRBV28 to TRBJ2-3, with D possibly matching TRBD1 (6 bases). This CDR3 is 15 amino acids long. V lost 5 bases and J lost 5, with 17 bases in between. CDR1 MDHEN and CDR2 SYDVKM come from the germline V gene.

Many counts were recorded for this clonotype. The V call is TRBV7-8, the J call TRBJ2-7; D may be TRBD1 (6 bases). V was pared by 4 bases and J by 2 bases, with 15 bases between. The CDR3 length is 15 residues. Germline CDR1 is SGHVS and CDR2 is FQNEAQ. The CDR3 bases are TGTGCCAGCAGCTACCGACGGGACAAAACCTACGAGCAGTACTTC. This encodes CASSYRRDKTYEQYF.

This clonotype appeared a few times. J is TRBJ1-1 and V is TRBV6-2 or TRBV6-3; 7 bases line up with TRBD1. CDR1 and CDR2 (germline): MNHEY, SVGEGT. V lost 7 bases, J lost 0 bases, and 5 bases stayed unmatched. CDR3 length: 14 amino acids. In DNA form, the CDR3 reads TGTGCCAGCAAGGGGCAGGGGGTGAACACTGAAGCTTTCTTT. It specifies CASKGQGVNTEAFF.

Ten or more counts support this clonotype. The V gene is TRBV11-2, the J gene TRBJ2-1, with TRBD2 identical over 8 bases. After removal of 3 bases from V and 6 bases from J, the junction contained 10 bases not matched to a gene. The CDR3 has 16 amino acids. In germline, CDR1 is SGHAT, CDR2 FQNNGV. The CDR3 loop is CASSLTGAGAINEQFF. The DNA of the CDR3 is TGTGCCAGCAGCTTGACGGGAGCGGGAGCAATCAATGAGCAGTTCTTC.

With regard to this clonotype: This may be a read error, as it is one base from a much larger clone. Without the conserved terminal phenylalanine or tryptophan, this CDR3 likely stems from a read error. The V and J genes are TRBV28 and TRBJ1-1; 7 bases agree with TRBD1. V gave up 8 bases and J gave up 1 base; unmatched junction bases: 7. This CDR3 is built from 14 residues. Germline loops: CDR1 MDHEN, CDR2 SYDVKM. CDR3 residues: CASAVTGQNTEAFL. CDR3 in DNA: TGTGCCAGCGCGGTGACAGGGCAGAACACTGAAGCTTTCCTT.

This sequence joins TRBV7-9 and TRBJ2-7; TRBD1 aligns across 9 bases. Germline V gives CDR1 SEHNR, CDR2 FQNEAQ (reference sequence). CDR3 length equals 18 residues. With 5 bases clipped from V and 2 bases from J, the junction kept 16 bases outside the gene matches. CDR3 sequence (DNA): TGTGCCAGCAGCCAGGGTGAAGGGGACAGGGCGCGGCCCTACGAGCAGTACTTC. Translating it yields CASSQGEGDRARPYEQYF.

The chain combines TRBV7-9 with TRBJ1-3; a possible D gene is TRBD1 (5 bases). CDR1 is SEHNR, CDR2 FQNEAQ, per germline (reference sequence). With 1 base removed from V and 7 bases from J, the gap between germline ends came to 14 bases. The CDR3 runs to 15 residues. The chain's CDR3 is CASSLEGNRGNTIYF. CDR3 sequence (DNA): TGTGCCAGCAGCTTAGAGGGGAACCGCGGGAACACCATATATTTT.

At least ten counts were recorded for this clonotype. This chain uses TRBV6-1 with TRBJ2-7, with D possibly TRBD1 on 6 matching bases. Germline-derived CDR1 and CDR2 are MNHNS and SASEGT. Between the trimmed V and J ends, which lost 6 bases and 5 bases, there was a span of 14 bases. The CDR3 covers 13 residues. CDR3 region: CASRSGHWDEQYF. CDR3 nucleotide sequence: TGTGCCAGCAGATCGGGACACTGGGACGAGCAGTACTTC.

This clonotype was observed at least ten times. The chain employs TRBV11-2 and TRBJ2-1, with 9 bases matching TRBD2. V shed 1 base and J 5 bases; nucleotides not matched to a gene: 3. CDR1 is SGHAT and CDR2 is FQNNGV in the germline V gene. The CDR3 contains 15 residues. CDR3 sequence: CASSLGLAANNEQFF. In DNA form, the CDR3 reads TGTGCCAGCAGCTTAGGACTAGCGGCCAACAATGAGCAGTTCTTC.

V and J are TRBV3-1 and TRBJ2-3; TRBD1 is a possible D gene (5 bases). V gave up 2 bases and J gave up 2 bases, with 8 bases separating them. The germline V gene encodes CDR1 LGHDT and CDR2 YNNKEL (reference sequence). The CDR3 runs 14 residues. The CDR3 region has the DNA TGTGCCAGCAGCCAACCAGGGATCACAGATACGCAGTATTTT. Its protein product is CASSQPGITDTQYF.

This clonotype was counted between two and nine times. The chain couples TRBV9 to TRBJ2-7, with D perhaps TRBD2 (5 bases). This CDR3 comprises 17 residues. Germline V gives CDR1 SGDLS, CDR2 YYNGEE. V was pared by 0 bases and J by 5 bases, with 21 bases between. The CDR3 DNA follows: TGTGCCAGCAGCGTAGGCCCCGGGGAACTACCTAGGAACGAGCAGTACTTC. This gives the protein CASSVGPGELPRNEQYF. Looking up the rest from reference TRBV9 and TRBJ2-7 gives the full variable domain: DSGVTQTPKHLITATGQRVTLRCSPRSGDLSVYWYQQSLDQGLQFLIQYYNGEERAKGNILERFSAQQFPDLHSELNLSSLELGDSALYFCASSVGPGELPRNEQYFGPGTRLTVT.

This clonotype has at least ten counts. V and J are TRBV28 and TRBJ2-1; 8 bases are a match to TRBD2. Trimming at V came to 6 bases and at J to 5 bases, leaving 9 bases not matched to a gene. In germline, CDR1 is MDHEN, CDR2 SYDVKM. CDR3 size: 15 residues. CDR3 region: CASRDGAGGHNEQFF. Written as DNA, the CDR3 is TGTGCCAGCAGGGATGGGGCGGGAGGCCACAATGAGCAGTTCTTC.

The J gene is TRBJ2-3, the V gene TRBV19; D might be TRBD1 or TRBD2, each matching 6 bases. Trimming removed 6 bases from V and 2 bases from J, with 21 bases in between. The length of the CDR3 is 17 residues. Germline loops: CDR1 LNHDA, CDR2 SQIVND (reference sequence). The DNA for the CDR3 is TGTGCCAGTAGGGCCCTACTAGGGGGAGGAACCACAGATACGCAGTATTTT. Residues: CASRALLGGGTTDTQYF.

This clonotype was detected ten times or more. The rearrangement joins TRBV24-1 to TRBJ1-1; D is ambiguous. Germline V CDR1 and CDR2: KGHDR, SFDVKD. V was shortened by 1 base and J by 13 bases, with 18 bases between the two germline ends. The CDR3 covers 14 residues. The CDR3 here is CATSDFRRELKIFF. CDR3 coding DNA: TGTGCCACCAGTGATTTCCGACGGGAACTTAAAATTTTCTTT.

The chain uses TRBV9 and TRBJ2-7; D is unclear. This CDR3 is built from 15 residues. CDR1 is SGDLS, CDR2 YYNGEE, per germline. The V end lost 3 bases, the J end lost 1 base, and 14 bases lay between the germline ends. The CDR3 loop reads CASSASGLFSYEQYF. The CDR3, as DNA: TGTGCCAGCAGCGCCTCCGGGCTTTTTTCCTACGAGCAGTACTTC.

This clonotype was seen at least ten times. This chain links TRBV5-1 with TRBJ2-7; D uncertain. Trimming cost V 2 bases and J 3 bases, with 9 bases left between them. This CDR3 contains 13 residues. Germline values: CDR1 SGHRS, CDR2 YFSETQ. This chain's CDR3 is CASSLTTYYEQYF. The CDR3 nucleotides read TGCGCCAGCAGCTTAACTACCTACTACGAGCAGTACTTC.

At least ten counts were recorded for this clonotype. The rearrangement joins TRBV18 to TRBJ1-1, with D possibly matching TRBD1 (5 bases). Germline V lookup: CDR1 KGHSH, CDR2 LQKENI. CDR3 length equals 16 residues. V was shortened by 2 bases and J by 3 bases, with 16 bases between the two germline ends. The CDR3 sequence is CASSPRGFGQYTEAFF. DNA for the CDR3: TGTGCCAGCTCACCAAGGGGTTTCGGCCAATACACTGAAGCTTTCTTT.

This clonotype occurred many times. The V gene is TRBV7-2, the J gene TRBJ1-1, with 8 nucleotides matching TRBD1. The CDR3 length is 15 residues. Germline V lookup: CDR1 SGHTA, CDR2 FQGNSA. J lost 0 bases, V lost 4 bases, and 4 bases had no gene match. The CDR3 DNA is TGTGCCAGCAGCTACTACAGGGGGATGAACACTGAAGCTTTCTTT. It encodes CASSYYRGMNTEAFF.